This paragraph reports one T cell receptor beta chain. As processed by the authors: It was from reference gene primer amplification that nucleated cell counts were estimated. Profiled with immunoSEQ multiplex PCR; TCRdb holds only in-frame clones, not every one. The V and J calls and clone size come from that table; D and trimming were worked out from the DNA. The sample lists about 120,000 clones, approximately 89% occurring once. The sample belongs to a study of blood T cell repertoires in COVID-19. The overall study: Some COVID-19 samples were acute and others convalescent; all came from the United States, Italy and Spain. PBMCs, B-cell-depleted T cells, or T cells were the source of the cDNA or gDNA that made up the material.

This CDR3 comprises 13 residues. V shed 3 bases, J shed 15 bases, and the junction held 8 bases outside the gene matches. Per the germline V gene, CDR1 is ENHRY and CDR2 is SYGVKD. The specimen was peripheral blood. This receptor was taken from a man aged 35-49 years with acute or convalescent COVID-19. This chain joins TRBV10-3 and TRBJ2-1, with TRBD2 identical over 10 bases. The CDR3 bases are TGTGCCATCAGTGACGGACTAGCGGAAATGTGGTTCTTC. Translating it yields CAISDGLAEMWFF.